This T cell receptor (beta chain) was found in a study of cytomegalovirus exposure and HLA in healthy donors. Study observations and caveats: Diagnosis of cytomegalovirus status made by the classifier reportedly showed high specificity and sensitivity. Associated with cytomegalovirus, according to the listing, were 150 to 200 TCR beta chains.

Assay used: immunoSEQ multiplex PCR; TCRdb lists only in-frame clones, some missing. This sample has 120,000 or so clones, with around nine tenths found just once. This CDR3 has 13 residues. Looked up from germline, CDR1 is ENHRY and CDR2 is SYGVKD. The germline V and J ends were trimmed by 8 bases and 2 bases, with 13 bases remaining between them. Note on this clone: What it binds is not known.

The origin of this receptor is a woman aged 18-35 years in good health and CMV-seronegative. V is TRBV10-3 and J is TRBJ2-7, with a tentative D call TRBD1 (6 bases). The sample consisted of PBMCs. CDR3 residues: CAIRERTAYEQYF. CDR3 DNA: TGTGCCATCCGCGAGAGGACAGCCTACGAGCAGTACTTC.